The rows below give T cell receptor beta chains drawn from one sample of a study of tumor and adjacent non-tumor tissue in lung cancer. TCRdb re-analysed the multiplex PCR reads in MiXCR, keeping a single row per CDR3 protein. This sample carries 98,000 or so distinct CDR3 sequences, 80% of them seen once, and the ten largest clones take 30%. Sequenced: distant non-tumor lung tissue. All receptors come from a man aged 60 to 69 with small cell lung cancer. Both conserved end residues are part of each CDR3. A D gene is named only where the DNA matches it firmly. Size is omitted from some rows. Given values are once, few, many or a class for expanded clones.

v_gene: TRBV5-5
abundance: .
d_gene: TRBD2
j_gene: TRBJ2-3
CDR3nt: TGTGCCAGCAGCTTGGCATGGGGGGGTACAGATACGCAGTATTTT
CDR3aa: CASSLAWGGTDTQYF

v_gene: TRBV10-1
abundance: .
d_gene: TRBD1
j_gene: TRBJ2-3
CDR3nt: TGCGCCACGGGGGACAGGGGAGGGAGAGATACGCAGTATTTT
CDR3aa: CATGDRGGRDTQYF

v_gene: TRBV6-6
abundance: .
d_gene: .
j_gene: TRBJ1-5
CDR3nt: TGTGCCAGTAGAAAGAGGGTGGGGGATAGCAATCAGCCCCACCATTTT
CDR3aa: CASRKRVGDSNQPHHF

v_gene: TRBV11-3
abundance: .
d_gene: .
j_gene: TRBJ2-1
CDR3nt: TGTGCCAGCAGCCGAACAGTCGACAATGAGCAGTTCTTC
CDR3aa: CASSRTVDNEQFF

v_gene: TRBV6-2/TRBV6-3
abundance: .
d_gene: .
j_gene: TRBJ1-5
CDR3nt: TGCGTCAGCAGTCCTATAACGCAGCCCCAGCATTTT
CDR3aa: CVSSPITQPQHF

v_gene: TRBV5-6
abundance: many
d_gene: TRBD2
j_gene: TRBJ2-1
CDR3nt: TGTGCCACCACCCCCGGGACTAGCGACTACAATGAGCAGTTCTTC
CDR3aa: CATTPGTSDYNEQFF

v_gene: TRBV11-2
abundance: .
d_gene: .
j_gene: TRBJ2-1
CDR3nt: TGTGCCAGTCAGAAGAGGCAGGGCGACAATGAGCTGTTCTTT
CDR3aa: CASQKRQGDNELFF

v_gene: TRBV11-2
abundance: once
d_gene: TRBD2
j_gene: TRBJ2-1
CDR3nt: TGTGCCAGTAGCTTAATTGGGAGGGGCTCCTACAATGAGCTGTTCTTC
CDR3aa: CASSLIGRGSYNELFF

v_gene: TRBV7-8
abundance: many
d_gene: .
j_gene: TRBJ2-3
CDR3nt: TGTGCCAGCAGCCCCTATGAGGGATACACAGATACGCAGTATTTT
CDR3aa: CASSPYEGYTDTQYF

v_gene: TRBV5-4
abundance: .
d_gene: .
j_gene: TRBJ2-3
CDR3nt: TGTGCCAGCAGTCTGTGGGGGAAGATTACGGATACGCAATATTTT
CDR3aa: CASSLWGKITDTQYF

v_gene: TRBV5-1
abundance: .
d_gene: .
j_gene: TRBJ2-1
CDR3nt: TGCGACAGCAGCCTGGGGGCCCCGAAAGCCAATGAGCAGTTCTTC
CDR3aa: CDSSLGAPKANEQFF

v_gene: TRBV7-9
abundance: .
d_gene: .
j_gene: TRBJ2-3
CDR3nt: TGTACTAGCAGCTTCGGATGGGGACTTCAAACAGATACGCAGTATTTT
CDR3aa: CTSSFGWGLQTDTQYF

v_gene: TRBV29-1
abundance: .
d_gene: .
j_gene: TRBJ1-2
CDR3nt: TGCGGCGCCAGGGACTCCAACTATGGCTACATCTTC
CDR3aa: CGARDSNYGYIF

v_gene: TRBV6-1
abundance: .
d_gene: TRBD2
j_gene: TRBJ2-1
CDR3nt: TGTGCAAGCAAACCCGGGACTAGCGGGAGGGGTCAGCAGTTCTTC
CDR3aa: CASKPGTSGRGQQFF

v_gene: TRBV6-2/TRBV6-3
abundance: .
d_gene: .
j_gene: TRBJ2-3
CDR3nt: TGTGCCAGCAGTTATGGGGCACCCACAGATACGCGGTATTTT
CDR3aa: CASSYGAPTDTRYF

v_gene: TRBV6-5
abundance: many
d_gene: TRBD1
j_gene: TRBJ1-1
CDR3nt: TGTGCCAGCAGTTATTCCCCTAAGGGGGCAGGCACTGAAGCTTTCTTT
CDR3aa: CASSYSPKGAGTEAFF

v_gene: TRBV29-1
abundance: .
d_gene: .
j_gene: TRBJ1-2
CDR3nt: TGCAGAGTCGGTGGGGAAAGCTATGGCTACACCTTC
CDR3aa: CRVGGESYGYTF

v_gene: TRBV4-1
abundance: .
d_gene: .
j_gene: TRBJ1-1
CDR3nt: TGCGCCATCAGCCAAGCCCGAGGGGGTAGAACTTTCTTT
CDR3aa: CAISQARGGRTFF

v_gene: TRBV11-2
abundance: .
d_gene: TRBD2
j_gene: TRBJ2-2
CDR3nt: TGTGCCAGCAGCTCAGCGCGGGAGACCGTGGAGCTGTTATTT
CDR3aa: CASSSARETVELLF

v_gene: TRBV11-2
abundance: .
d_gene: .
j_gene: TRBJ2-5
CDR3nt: TGTGCTAGCAGCGTAATCGGGATCCAAGAATACTTC
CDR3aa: CASSVIGIQEYF

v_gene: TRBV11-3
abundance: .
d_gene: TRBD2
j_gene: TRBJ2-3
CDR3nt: TGCACCAGCAGTCAGCGGGAGGAGTGGGATACACAGTATTTT
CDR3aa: CTSSQREEWDTQYF

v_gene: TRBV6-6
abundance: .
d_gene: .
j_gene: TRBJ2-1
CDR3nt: TGTGCCGGTAGTTCACAGGGAAATGAGCAGTTCTTC
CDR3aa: CAGSSQGNEQFF

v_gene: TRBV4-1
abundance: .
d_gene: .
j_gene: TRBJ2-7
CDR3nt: TGCGCCAGCAGTTTCGACATATTCTACGAGCATTACTTC
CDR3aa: CASSFDIFYEHYF

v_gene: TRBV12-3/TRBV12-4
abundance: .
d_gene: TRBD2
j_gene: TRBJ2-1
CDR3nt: TGTACCAGCAGTTTAGATAGGCTAGCGGGAGCAGGCAATGAGCAGTTCTTC
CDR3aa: CTSSLDRLAGAGNEQFF

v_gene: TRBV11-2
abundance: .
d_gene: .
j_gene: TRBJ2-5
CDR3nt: TGTGACAGCGGCTTAGAAGAGACCCAGTACTTC
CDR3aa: CDSGLEETQYF

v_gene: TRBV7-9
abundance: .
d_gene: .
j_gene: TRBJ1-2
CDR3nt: TGTGCCAGCAGCTTAGCAAGGGAGGTATATGGCTACACCTTC
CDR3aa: CASSLAREVYGYTF

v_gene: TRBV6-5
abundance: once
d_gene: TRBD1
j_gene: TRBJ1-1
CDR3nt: TGTACCAACAGTTACGGGACAGGGGTCACTGAAGCTTTCTTT
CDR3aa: CTNSYGTGVTEAFF

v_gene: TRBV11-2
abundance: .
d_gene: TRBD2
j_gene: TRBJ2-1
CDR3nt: TGTACCAGCGGCGGTTTAGCGGGAGGGCCCGCCTCTGGGCAGTTCTTC
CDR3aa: CTSGGLAGGPASGQFF

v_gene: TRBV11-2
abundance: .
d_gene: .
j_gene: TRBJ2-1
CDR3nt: TGTGTCATCAGCAGAGCCGATCCCTACACTGAGCAGTTCTTC
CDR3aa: CVISRADPYTEQFF

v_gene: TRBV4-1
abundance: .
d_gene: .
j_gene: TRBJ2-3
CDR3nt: TGCGCTAGCAGCCAAACCGGACTATTCGATATGCAGTATTTT
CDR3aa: CASSQTGLFDMQYF

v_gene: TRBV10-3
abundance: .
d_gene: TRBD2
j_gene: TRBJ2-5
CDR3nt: TGTACCATCGGTGAGGGAGGGGCCGTAAGGGAGACCCAGTACTTC
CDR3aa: CTIGEGGAVRETQYF

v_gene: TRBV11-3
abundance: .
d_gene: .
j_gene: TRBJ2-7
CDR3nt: TGTGCCAGCAGCTCAGGGGGGTCCTACGAGCAGTACTTC
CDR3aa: CASSSGGSYEQYF

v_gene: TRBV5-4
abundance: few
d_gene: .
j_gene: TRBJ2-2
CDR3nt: TGTGCCAGCCATATGACGGGATGGGAGAACACCGGGGAGCCGTTTTTT
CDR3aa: CASHMTGWENTGEPFF

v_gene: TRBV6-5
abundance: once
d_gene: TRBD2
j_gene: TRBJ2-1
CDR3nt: TGTGCCAGCAGTTACTCGATCTGGCGACTAGCGGACAATGAGCGCTTCTTC
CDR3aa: CASSYSIWRLADNERFF

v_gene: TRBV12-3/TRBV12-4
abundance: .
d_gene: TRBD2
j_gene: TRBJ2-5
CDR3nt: TGTGCCAGCAGTTTGGCCTTTGCGGGAGGGCTGGAGACACAGTACTTC
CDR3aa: CASSLAFAGGLETQYF

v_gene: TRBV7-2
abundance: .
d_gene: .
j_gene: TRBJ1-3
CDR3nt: TGTGCCAGCAGCTCAGGGAGCTCTGGAAACACCATATATTTT
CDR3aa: CASSSGSSGNTIYF

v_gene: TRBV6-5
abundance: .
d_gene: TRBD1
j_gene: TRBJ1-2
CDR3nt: TGTGTCAGCAGGGATACAGGGGTGGGGTATGACTACACCTTC
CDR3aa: CVSRDTGVGYDYTF

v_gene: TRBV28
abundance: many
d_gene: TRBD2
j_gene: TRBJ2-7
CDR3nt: TGTGCCAGCAGTTTCGCTAGCGGAGTCTACGAGCAGTACTTC
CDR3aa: CASSFASGVYEQYF

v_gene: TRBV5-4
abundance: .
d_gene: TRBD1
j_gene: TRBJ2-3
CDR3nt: TGTGCCAGCAGTTCTAACAGGGGCTTCACAAATACACAGTATTTT
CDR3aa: CASSSNRGFTNTQYF

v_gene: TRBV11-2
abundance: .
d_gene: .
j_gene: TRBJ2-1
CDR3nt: TGTGCCACCAGCTTCAAATCCCTCGTGGAGCAGTTCTTC
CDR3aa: CATSFKSLVEQFF

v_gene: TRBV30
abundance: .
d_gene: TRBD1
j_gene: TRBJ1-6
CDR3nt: TGTGCCTGGGACAGGGATAATTCACCCTTCCACTTC
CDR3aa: CAWDRDNSPFHF

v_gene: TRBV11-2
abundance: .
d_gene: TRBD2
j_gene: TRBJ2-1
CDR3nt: TGTACCAGTAGCTTAATCGGGAGGGGCTCCTACAATGAGGAGTTCTTC
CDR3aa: CTSSLIGRGSYNEEFF

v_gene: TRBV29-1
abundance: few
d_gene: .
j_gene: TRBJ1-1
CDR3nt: TGCAGCCCAACCGGGATTTCCCAGAACACTGAAGCTATCTTT
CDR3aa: CSPTGISQNTEAIF

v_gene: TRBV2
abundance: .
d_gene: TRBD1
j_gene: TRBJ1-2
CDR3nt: TGTGCCAGCATTCTCGACAGGGTCGGCTATGGCTACACCTTC
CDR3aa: CASILDRVGYGYTF

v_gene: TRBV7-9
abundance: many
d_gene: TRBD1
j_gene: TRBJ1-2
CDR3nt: TGTGCCAGCAGCTCACTCGACGGACAGGTGGGATATGGCTACACCTTC
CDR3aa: CASSSLDGQVGYGYTF

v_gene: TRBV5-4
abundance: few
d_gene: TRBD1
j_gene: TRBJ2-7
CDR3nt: TGTGCCAGCAGCTTGTCGTATGGACAGGGTTCCTACGAGCAGTACTTC
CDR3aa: CASSLSYGQGSYEQYF

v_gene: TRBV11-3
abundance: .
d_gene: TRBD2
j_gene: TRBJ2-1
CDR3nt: TGTGCCAGCAGCTTAGATGGGGTGGGACTAGTGGGGGTAGGTGAGCAGTTCTTC
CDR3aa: CASSLDGVGLVGVGEQFF

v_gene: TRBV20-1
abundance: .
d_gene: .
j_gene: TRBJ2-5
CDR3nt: TGCAATGCCGAGGGAGGGGGAGAGACCAAGTACTTC
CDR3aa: CNAEGGGETKYF

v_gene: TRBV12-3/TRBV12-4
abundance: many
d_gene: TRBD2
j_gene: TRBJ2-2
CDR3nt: TGTGCCAGCAGTCCTAGCGGGGACACCGGGGAGCTGTTTTTT
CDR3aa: CASSPSGDTGELFF

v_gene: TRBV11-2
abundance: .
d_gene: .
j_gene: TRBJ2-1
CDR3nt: TGTGCCAGCAGCCCTTTAGGAAGTGAGCATCTCTTC
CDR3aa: CASSPLGSEHLF

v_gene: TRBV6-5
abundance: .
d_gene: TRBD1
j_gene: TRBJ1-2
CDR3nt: TGTGCCAACAGTAAAGTTTCTGGGACAGGGTGGTATGGCTACACCTTC
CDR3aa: CANSKVSGTGWYGYTF

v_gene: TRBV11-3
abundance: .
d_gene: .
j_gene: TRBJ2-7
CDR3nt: TGTGCCAGTAGCCCTCCGGGTTTGGGGGCCAGCTCCTGTGAGCAGTACTTC
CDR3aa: CASSPPGLGASSCEQYF

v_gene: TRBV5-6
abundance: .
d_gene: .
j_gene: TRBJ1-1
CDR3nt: TGTGCCAGCAGCTTGGGCGGGACGGACAACACTGAAGCTTATTTT
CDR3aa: CASSLGGTDNTEAYF